The 14 T cell receptor beta chains presented below share a single source sample, sequenced in a study of T-cell reconstitution after alpha-beta-depleted transplantation in children (dated by TCRdb to 2015 to 2016). The library came from PCR. These reads were obtained on an Illumina HiSeq 2500. TCR libraries were prepared with molecular barcoding, using unique molecular identifiers to normalize TCRbeta repertoire quantification. The public reads were quality trimmed at Q25 with fastp and then assembled into clones with MiXCR by TCRdb, keeping productive beta chains. Identical CDR3 protein sequences are pooled into one entry, listed with their most common genes and DNA. This sample comprises approximately 500,000 distinct CDR3 sequences, about 10% of them detected only once. The ten largest clones add up to around 2% of the sample. What this sample's treatment or condition label stands for: allogeneic hematopoietic cell transplantation with graft depleted of TCRalphabeta T cells and CD19 B cells.

The sequenced sample was PBMCs, obtained before TCRalphabeta/CD19-depleted stem cell transplant. Every receptor here comes from a child aged 2-15 years with inherited bone marrow failure, due to receive a stem cell transplant.

The table lists this clonotype with many counts. V usage is TRBV7-9 and J usage is TRBJ2-7; weak D call: TRBD2 (7 bases). V lost 4 bases and J lost 2, with 9 bases in between. Germline values: CDR1 SEHNR, CDR2 FQNEAQ (reference sequence). The CDR3 runs 13 residues. Here the CDR3 DNA reads TGTGCCAGCAGCTGGGGGGGGCCCTACGAGCAGTACTTC. As protein: CASSWGGPYEQYF.

This clonotype was seen a few times. The gene calls are TRBV30 and TRBJ1-4; D not resolved. Germline loops: CDR1 GTSNPN, CDR2 SVGIG (reference sequence). The CDR3 totals 16 residues. The V end was cut by 0 bases, the J end by 2 bases, with 13 bases between. The CDR3, as DNA: TGTGCCTGGAGTGTACTGGGGAGCCAGACTAATGAAAAACTGTTTTTT. It is translated as CAWSVLGSQTNEKLFF.

This clonotype was detected ten times or more. V usage is TRBV12-3 or TRBV12-4 and J usage is TRBJ2-1; D is uncertain. The CDR3 consists of 15 residues. Deletions cut 7 bases from V and 5 bases from J, with 18 bases between. The CDR3 DNA reads TGTGCCAGCATTTCCGCCGGATCCCTCAACAATGAGCAGTTCTTC. Translating gives CASISAGSLNNEQFF.

This clonotype turned up a few times. The genes are TRBV9 and TRBJ1-5; possibly TRBD1 for D (5 bases). Trimming stripped 0 bases from V and 3 bases from J, with 10 bases between. The CDR3 loop spans 15 amino acids. Germline assignment: CDR1 SGDLS and CDR2 YYNGEE. The CDR3 here is CASSVARASNQPQHF. For the CDR3, the DNA is TGTGCCAGCAGCGTAGCCAGGGCGTCCAATCAGCCCCAGCATTTT.

This clonotype has at least ten counts. The rearrangement links TRBV9 to TRBJ2-1; 7 bases are shared with TRBD1. The CDR3 consists of 15 residues. CDR1 is SGDLS and CDR2 is YYNGEE in the germline V gene. V gave up 0 bases and J gave up 8 bases; unmatched junction bases: 8. The CDR3 spells CASSVDRQGSDEQFF. In DNA form, the CDR3 reads TGTGCCAGCAGCGTAGACCGACAGGGTTCAGATGAGCAGTTCTTC.

Many counts were recorded for this clonotype. The rearrangement joins TRBV20-1 to TRBJ2-7; 13 nucleotides align to TRBD2. The V and J ends lost 6 bases and 2 bases, in that order; junction bases with no gene match: 7. The CDR3 totals 15 residues. CDR1 is DFQATT, CDR2 SNEGSKA, per germline (reference sequence). The CDR3 protein is CSAPGLAGLAYEQYF. The CDR3 region has the DNA TGCAGTGCCCCGGGACTAGCGGGGCTGGCCTACGAGCAGTACTTC.

The chain has TRBV4-3 and TRBJ2-7, with TRBD2 matching over 10 bases. J was trimmed by 1 base and V by 1 base; bases with no gene match: 4. This CDR3 has 16 amino acids. The germline V gene has CDR1 LGHNA and CDR2 YSLEER. Here the CDR3 DNA reads TGCGCCAGCAGCCAAGGGCTAGCGGGAGATTCCTACGAGCAGTACTTC. It translates to CASSQGLAGDSYEQYF.

The table lists this clonotype with many counts. This rearrangement joins TRBV14 to TRBJ2-2; the D is unclear. V was clipped by 4 bases and J by 8 bases, with 5 bases between them. The CDR3 runs to 11 residues. From germline, CDR1 is SGHDN and CDR2 FVKESK. The CDR3 nucleotides are TGTGCCAGCAGCCTCTGGGGGGAGCTGTTTTTT. It encodes CASSLWGELFF.

V usage is TRBV12-3 or TRBV12-4 and J usage is TRBJ2-1; TRBD2 might be the D (6 bases). The CDR3 contains 16 residues. The V end was cut by 5 bases, the J end by 0 bases, with 14 bases between. CDR3 bases: TGTGCCAGCAGTCCCGGACTAACCAGCTCCTACAATGAGCAGTTCTTC. It translates to CASSPGLTSSYNEQFF.

V usage is TRBV7-2 and J usage is TRBJ1-2; maybe TRBD1 (5 bases). The CDR3 loop spans 16 amino acids. The germline gives CDR1 SGHTA, CDR2 FQGNSA. Trimming stripped 5 bases from V and 5 bases from J, with 21 bases between. CDR3 sequence: CASSPAESGMGYGYTF. CDR3 nucleotides: TGTGCCAGCAGCCCTGCCGAATCAGGGATGGGGTATGGCTACACCTTC.

Details on this clonotype: This could be a read error, since a much larger clone is one nucleotide away. The chain carries TRBV27 and TRBJ2-1; tentatively, D is TRBD2 (7 bases). This CDR3 has 13 residues. Germline V gene sequence: CDR1 MNHEY, CDR2 SMNVEV (reference sequence). Trimming stripped 5 bases from V and 14 bases from J, with 19 bases between. CDR3 loop: CASSLSAGAREFF. The DNA for the CDR3 is TGTGCCAGCAGTCTTTCTGCGGGGGCGCGGGAGTTCTTC.

Ten or more counts support this clonotype. The V gene is TRBV7-8, the J gene TRBJ2-1, with D unclear. The length of the CDR3 is 14 residues. Per germline, CDR1 SGHVS and CDR2 FQNEAQ. V lost 5 bases, J lost 6 bases, and 14 bases lay in between. This CDR3 reads CASSPNENPNEQFF. The CDR3 DNA reads as TGTGCCAGCAGCCCGAACGAGAATCCCAATGAGCAGTTCTTC. Together with reference TRBV7-8 and TRBJ2-1, the CDR3 gives the full variable domain: GAGVSQSPRYKVAKRGQDVALRCDPISGHVSLFWYQQALGQGPEFLTYFQNEAQLDKSGLPSDRFFAERPEGSVSTLKIQRTQQEDSAVYLCASSPNENPNEQFFGPGTRLTVL.

There are many counts of this clonotype. V is TRBV21-1 and J is TRBJ2-7; the D segment call TRBD1 is taken from the table without a DNA check. TRBV21-1 is flagged as a pseudogene. The CDR3 spans 17 residues. Here the CDR3 reads CASSKDRPQCSSYEQYF. In nucleotides, the CDR3 is TGTGCCAGCAGCAAAGATCGGCCCCAATGTAGCTCCTACGAGCAGTACTTC.

The sample holds many counts of this clonotype. The chain employs TRBV7-2 and TRBJ2-3; D is perhaps TRBD1 (6 bases). The CDR3 sequence is 15 residues long. V was trimmed by 7 bases and J by 0 bases, leaving 14 bases between them. Germline loops: CDR1 SGHTA, CDR2 FQGNSA. The CDR3 region has the DNA TGTGCCAGCACCTGGACAGCAGCTAGCACAGATACGCAGTATTTT. Residues: CASTWTAASTDTQYF.